Shown below are 20 T cell receptor delta chains from a single sample sequenced in a study of gamma-delta chains in newborns, infants, children. TCRdb re-analyzed the reads via CATT. The repertoire holds about 10,000 delta-chain clones, with around 9% as singletons. The sample consisted of blood. These receptors were collected from a child who was a newborn, infant or young child, either healthy, febrile or measles-vaccinated (not recorded which).

This clone was seen a handful of times. The chain couples TRDV2 to TRDJ1; possible D gene TRDD2, 6 bases. Between the trimmed V and J ends, which lost 3 bases and 0 bases, there was a span of 28 bases. CDR1 and CDR2 from the germline V gene are GEAIGNYY and EKD. The CDR3 totals 20 residues. CDR3 sequence reads: CACDPLPYRGWGLDTDKLIF. Here the CDR3 DNA reads TGTGCCTGTGACCCCCTTCCCTACCGTGGGTGGGGACTTGACACCGATAAACTCATCTTT.

This clone was observed a few times. The genes are TRDV2 and TRDJ3; tentative D call: TRDD3 (6 bases). The CDR3 extends over 19 amino acids. Trimming left V 0 bases short and J 0 bases short, with 14 bases between. CDR1 and CDR2 (germline): GEAIGNYY, EKD. CDR3 sequence (DNA): TGTGCCTGTGACACCTCTGGGGACCCCTCCTCCTGGGACACCCGACAGATGTTTTTC. Residues: CACDTSGDPSSWDTRQMFF.

V usage is TRDV2 and J usage is TRDJ1, with D uncertain. This CDR3 spans 13 amino acids. The germline V gene encodes CDR1 GEAIGNYY and CDR2 EKD. V was cut by 5 bases and J by 0 bases, with 9 bases left in between. The CDR3 DNA reads TGTGCCTGTGGAGTTACCCACACCGATAAACTCATCTTT. This encodes CACGVTHTDKLIF.

This clone has a handful of counts. The chain is built from TRDV2 and TRDJ1, with 11 bases lining up with TRDD3. Trimming cost V 2 bases and J 4 bases; bases outside gene matches: 5. Germline CDR1 and CDR2: GEAIGNYY and EKD. CDR3 length: 15 amino acids. CDR3: CACDILGDMGDKLIF. CDR3 sequence (DNA): TGTGCCTGTGACATACTGGGGGATATGGGCGATAAACTCATCTTT.

This clone was recorded a few times. The chain uses TRDV2 and TRDJ2, with a tentative D call TRDD3 (6 bases). V lost 4 bases to trimming and J lost 4 bases, with 12 bases between them. Germline CDR1 and CDR2: GEAIGNYY and EKD. The CDR3 spans 14 residues. Here the CDR3 DNA reads TGTGCCTGTGATGTACTGGGAACGACAGCACAACTCTTCTTT. Amino acid sequence: CACDVLGTTAQLFF.

This clone has more than one count but fewer than ten. Other DNA sequences in this specimen translate into the identical CDR3. The gene calls are TRDV2 and TRDJ1, with TRDD3 matching over 8 bases. V shed 1 base, J shed 4 bases, and the junction held 7 bases outside the gene matches. Germline V lookup: CDR1 GEAIGNYY, CDR2 EKD. CDR3 size: 15 residues. CDR3 residues: CACDTVGDLDDKLIF. The CDR3 nucleotides are TGTGCCTGTGACACGGTGGGGGATTTGGACGATAAACTCATCTTT.

Details on this clone: The junction differs from germline at one of its ends, possibly a read error. This chain connects TRDV2 to TRDJ3; TRDD3 matches 10 bases. Assignment of the J gene here rests on matching the DNA to germline, because TCRdb gives none. The germline CDR1 and CDR2 sequences are GEAIGNYY and EKD. This CDR3 is 21 amino acids long. The CDR3 spells CACDPILGDSGSSRDTRQMFF. The CDR3 coding sequence is TGCGCCTGTGACCCTATACTGGGGGATTCGGGAAGCTCCCGGGACACCCGACAGATGTTTTTC.

This clone was found a few times. DNA of the CDR3: TGTGCCTGTGACGCCCTCGAAACTGGGGGCTTGACAGCACAACTCTTCTTT. Its protein product is CACDALETGGLTAQLFF. The chain joins TRDV2 to TRDJ2, with 8 positions matching TRDD3. Per the germline V gene, CDR1 is GEAIGNYY and CDR2 is EKD. The junction had 10 bases not matched to a gene; V was cut back by 3 bases and J by 2 bases. CDR3 length equals 17 residues.

This clone occurred a few times. This chain links TRDV2 with TRDJ3; 11 positions agree with TRDD3. Looked up from germline, CDR1 is GEAIGNYY and CDR2 is EKD. After removal of 3 bases from V and 2 bases from J, the junction contained 2 bases not matched to a gene. The CDR3 covers 17 residues. The CDR3 sequence: CACDVLGDTWDTRQMFF. CDR3 DNA: TGTGCCTGTGACGTACTGGGGGATACCTGGGACACCCGACAGATGTTTTTC.

This chain uses TRDV2 with TRDJ2, with 10 bases that match TRDD3. In germline, CDR1 is GEAIGNYY, CDR2 EKD. The CDR3 runs to 17 residues. V dropped 3 bases and J dropped 0; count of bases not matched to a gene: 6. CDR3 sequence: CACDALGDPALTAQLFF. CDR3 nucleotide sequence: TGTGCCTGTGACGCACTGGGGGATCCAGCTTTGACAGCACAACTCTTCTTT.

Only a few counts were recorded for this clone. The chain has TRDV2 and TRDJ1; possible D gene TRDD3, 6 bases. V lost 0 bases, J lost 5 bases, and 12 bases lay in between. The CDR3 is 14 amino acids. Germline values: CDR1 GEAIGNYY, CDR2 EKD. CDR3 residues: CACDTVGYKDKLIF. The CDR3 region has the DNA TGTGCCTGTGACACCGTAGGATACAAAGATAAACTCATCTTT.

This clone was observed a handful of times. This sequence joins TRDV2 and TRDJ1, with 10 bases fitting TRDD3. Unmatched junction bases numbered 19, after V lost 2 bases and J lost 2 bases. CDR3 length: 20 amino acids. Germline CDR1 is GEAIGNYY and CDR2 is EKD. CDR3 protein: CACDNLPGAGDTGDTDKLIF. In nucleotides, the CDR3 is TGTGCCTGTGACAACCTTCCCGGGGCGGGGGATACGGGGGATACCGATAAACTCATCTTT.

This clone was found a few times. Additional DNA sequences in this sample encode the identical CDR3. The chain uses TRDV2 and TRDJ3; TRDD3 aligns across 7 bases. From germline, CDR1 is GEAIGNYY and CDR2 EKD. The trim removed 1 base at V and 5 bases at J, leaving 13 bases unmatched. CDR3 length: 19 residues. CDR3 region: CACDTVTTTGDGDTRQMFF. The CDR3 nucleotides read TGTGCCTGTGACACAGTAACTACTACTGGGGATGGGGACACCCGACAGATGTTTTTC.

This clone was observed a few times. The chain joins TRDV2 to TRDJ1; TRDD3 aligns across 9 bases. The length of the CDR3 is 17 residues. The J segment lost 1 base and the V segment lost 7 bases, leaving 15 bases of the junction unmatched. Germline V lookup: CDR1 GEAIGNYY, CDR2 EKD. The CDR3 sequence: CACEGLGDNVPTDKLIF. The CDR3 region has the DNA TGTGCCTGCGAGGGGTTGGGGGATAATGTCCCCACCGATAAACTCATCTTT.

This clone was observed a few times. The DNA is left out, because the CDR3 cannot be placed on it with certainty; the CDR3 is given as TCRdb lists it. This sequence joins TRDV2 and TRDJ3; TRDD3, as called in the table, went unchecked against the DNA. The germline CDR1 and CDR2 sequences are GEAIGNYY and EKD. The CDR3 region is 19 residues in length, termini included. The CDR3 reads CACDPVAGGASWDTRQTFF.

This clone is medium-sized in the sample. Within the sample, other DNA sequences also encode this same CDR3. CDR3 loop: CACDTWGIRTDKLIF. The CDR3 DNA is TGTGCCTGTGACACCTGGGGGATACGCACCGATAAACTCATCTTT. The chain links TRDV2 to TRDJ1, with 11 bases that match TRDD3. CDR3 size: 15 residues. Germline CDR1 is GEAIGNYY and CDR2 is EKD. Trimming took 0 bases from V and 1 from J; bases not matched to a gene: 0.

About this clone itself: A much bigger clone sits one base away, suggesting this may be a read error. This chain uses TRDV2 with TRDJ3, with a weak D call TRDD3 (5 bases). The CDR3 is 17 amino acids. Germline CDR1 and CDR2: GEAIGNYY and EKD. In nucleotides, the CDR3 is TGTGCCTGTGACTCCGCCTCCAGCTCCTGGGACGCCCGACAGATGTTTTTC. It translates to CACDSASSSWDARQMFF.

This clone turned up a few times. Written as DNA, the CDR3 is TGTGCCTGTGACACCGGCTGGGGGAGCTCCTGGGACACCCGACAGATGTTTTTC. Its protein product is CACDTGWGSSWDTRQMFF. J is TRDJ3 and V is TRDV2; 8 bases are a match to TRDD3. CDR3 size: 18 residues. Germline trimming cut 0 bases from V and 0 bases from J; bases unmatched to any gene: 3. The germline gives CDR1 GEAIGNYY, CDR2 EKD.

The chain has TRDV2 and TRDJ1; D not resolved. V dropped 0 bases and J dropped 0 bases, with 10 bases sitting between them. The germline CDR1 and CDR2 sequences are GEAIGNYY and EKD. The CDR3 has 15 residues. CDR3 region: CACDTVVAYTDKLIF. Written as DNA, the CDR3 is TGTGCCTGTGACACCGTGGTGGCGTACACCGATAAACTCATCTTT.

V gene TRDV2 combines with J gene TRDJ2; 9 nucleotides match TRDD3. TCRdb is silent on the J gene; assignment here came from matching the DNA to germline. The CDR3 consists of 17 residues. Germline trimming cut 1 base from V and 4 bases from J; bases unmatched to any gene: 9. In germline, CDR1 is GEAIGNYY, CDR2 EKD. CDR3 DNA: TGTGCCTGTGACACGATACGGGGATACGGCGGGACAGCACAACTCTTCTTT. It specifies CACDTIRGYGGTAQLFF.